The 25 T cell receptor beta chains below were found in one sample sequenced in a study of PD-L1 blockade in urothelial cancer. The time point denotes: pretreatment peripheral blood. Profiling relied on immunoSEQ multiplex PCR, and the TCRdb table lists in-frame clones only, not all of them. The table lists about 38,000 clones, just under 85% of them singletons. The material was PBMCs, obtained around atezolizumab (anti-PD-L1) treatment. These receptors were collected from an elderly man with urothelial cancer.

This chain joins TRBV19 and TRBJ2-1; the D gene is possibly TRBD2 (5 bases). Germline-derived CDR1 and CDR2 are LNHDA and SQIVND (reference sequence). CDR3 length: 13 residues. V was shortened by 5 bases and J by 4 bases, with 9 bases between the two germline ends. Written as DNA, the CDR3 is TGTGCCAGTAGTCGGGGTATGTACAATGAGCAGTTCTTC. Translating gives CASSRGMYNEQFF.

The chain uses TRBV6-4 and TRBJ2-2; 12 bases are shared with TRBD2. Germline CDR1 MRHNA, CDR2 SNTAGT. The CDR3 sequence is 15 residues long. Unmatched junction bases numbered 4, after V lost 7 bases and J lost 4 bases. The DNA of the CDR3 is TGTGCCAGCACACGACTAGCGGGAGTCACCGGGGAGCTGTTTTTT. Translating it yields CASTRLAGVTGELFF.

V is TRBV19 and J is TRBJ1-2; 9 positions match TRBD1. From germline, CDR1 is LNHDA and CDR2 SQIVND (reference sequence). This CDR3 contains 15 residues. The V and J ends lost 4 bases and 5 bases, in that order; junction bases with no gene match: 8. CDR3 protein: CASSRAAGTGYGYTF. The DNA of the CDR3 is TGTGCCAGTAGTAGGGCCGCGGGGACAGGGTATGGCTACACCTTC.

This chain links TRBV29-1 with TRBJ1-1, with D possibly TRBD1 on 6 matching bases. CDR3 size: 13 residues. The germline V gene encodes CDR1 SQVTM and CDR2 ANQGSEA. Deletions cut 3 bases from V and 5 bases from J, with 13 bases between. In nucleotides, the CDR3 is TGCAGCGTTGATCTGGGGGCGAGGACTGAAGCTTTCTTT. It codes for CSVDLGARTEAFF. Full variable domain (rest looked up from reference TRBV29-1 and TRBJ1-1): SAVISQKPSRDICQRGTSLTIQCQVDSQVTMMFWYRQQPGQSLTLIATANQGSEATYESGFVIDKFPISRPNLTFSTLTVSNMSPEDSSIYLCSVDLGARTEAFFGQGTRLTVV.

The J gene is TRBJ2-7, the V gene TRBV18, with TRBD2 matching 8 bases. Germline V gives CDR1 KGHSH, CDR2 LQKENI. This CDR3 has 15 amino acids. Trimming removed 3 bases from V and 2 bases from J; junction bases left unmatched: 6. As DNA, the CDR3 is TGTGCCAGCTCACCGTCAACTAGCGGCGCCTACGAGCAGTACTTC. Its translation is CASSPSTSGAYEQYF. The variable domain in full, completed from reference TRBV18 and TRBJ2-7, reads NAGVMQNPRHLVRRRGQEARLRCSPMKGHSHVYWYRQLPEEGLKFMVYLQKENIIDESGMPKERFSAEFPKEGPSILRIQQVVRGDSAAYFCASSPSTSGAYEQYFGPGTRLTVT.

The CDR3: CASSDSGTTDTQYF. The CDR3 DNA is TGTGCCAGCAGTGACTCCGGTACCACAGATACGCAGTATTTT. The V and J genes are TRBV6-4 and TRBJ2-3, with no clear D. V was clipped by 0 bases and J by 2 bases, with 6 bases between them. Germline V gene lookup returns CDR1 MRHNA and CDR2 SNTAGT. This CDR3 is 14 amino acids long.

V usage is TRBV7-6 and J usage is TRBJ2-1, with D perhaps TRBD1 (5 bases). The V and J ends lost 0 bases and 2 bases respectively, with 8 bases between them. This CDR3 has 15 amino acids. Germline V lookup: CDR1 SGHVS, CDR2 FNYEAQ. CDR3 amino acids: CASSLAAGPYNEQFF. For the CDR3, the DNA is TGTGCCAGCAGCTTAGCTGCAGGGCCCTACAATGAGCAGTTCTTC.

The chain carries TRBV5-1 and TRBJ1-3; tentatively, D is TRBD1 (6 bases). CDR3 length equals 16 residues. From germline, CDR1 is SGHRS and CDR2 YFSETQ. Trimming left V 2 bases short and J 0 bases short, with 12 bases between. The CDR3 here is CASSLTGSISGNTIYF. The DNA for the CDR3 is TGCGCCAGCAGCTTAACAGGGTCAATCTCTGGAAACACCATATATTTT.

The chain has TRBV19 and TRBJ1-5; unclear D gene. Trimming left V 3 bases short and J 6 bases short, with 15 bases between. Germline V gives CDR1 LNHDA, CDR2 SQIVND (reference sequence). The CDR3 length is 15 residues. CDR3 amino acids: CASSMVPQVSQPQHF. The CDR3 coding sequence is TGTGCCAGTAGTATGGTCCCGCAGGTCAGTCAGCCCCAGCATTTT.

The chain couples TRBV30 to TRBJ2-1; 14 positions match TRBD2. V lost 3 bases, J lost 7 bases, and 11 bases stayed unmatched. The CDR3 totals 17 residues. Germline V gives CDR1 GTSNPN, CDR2 SVGIG (reference sequence). The CDR3 nucleotides are TGTGCCTGGAGGCCGCTGGGACTAGCGGGAGCGGCGAATGAGCAGTTCTTC. It translates to CAWRPLGLAGAANEQFF.

The rearrangement links TRBV7-6 to TRBJ2-2; a possible D gene is TRBD1 (5 bases). V was pared by 5 bases and J by 1 base, with 11 bases between. The CDR3 consists of 15 residues. Germline loops: CDR1 SGHVS, CDR2 FNYEAQ. The CDR3 spells CASSGRGQNTGELFF. The CDR3 bases are TGTGCCAGCAGCGGCCGTGGACAGAACACCGGGGAGCTGTTTTTT. Full variable domain (outside the CDR3, taken from reference TRBV7-6 and TRBJ2-2): GAGVSQSPRYKVTKRGQDVALRCDPISGHVSLYWYRQALGQGPEFLTYFNYEAQQDKSGLPNDRFSAERPEGSISTLTIQRTEQRDSAMYRCASSGRGQNTGELFFGEGSRLTVL.

The rearrangement uses TRBV5-1 and TRBJ2-1, with TRBD1 matching over 7 bases. This CDR3 is built from 13 residues. V shed 0 bases, J shed 16 bases, and the junction held 10 bases outside the gene matches. CDR1 SGHRS and CDR2 YFSETQ come from the germline V gene. CDR3 sequence (DNA): TGCGCCAGCAGCTTGGAACCGGGCAGGGGGAAATTCTTC. This codes for CASSLEPGRGKFF. Combining the CDR3 with reference TRBV5-1 and TRBJ2-1 gives the whole variable domain KAGVTQTPRYLIKTRGQQVTLSCSPISGHRSVSWYQQTPGQGLQFLFEYFSETQRNKGNFPGRFSGRQFSNSRSEMNVSTLELGDSALYLCASSLEPGRGKFFGPGTRLTVL.

The chain has TRBV28 and TRBJ2-7, with 12 bases matching TRBD1. The J segment lost 7 bases and the V segment lost 2 bases, leaving 6 bases of the junction unmatched. CDR1 is MDHEN and CDR2 is SYDVKM in the germline V gene. The CDR3 is made up of 15 amino acids. The CDR3 loop is CASSLTGQGAWEQYF. The CDR3, as DNA: TGTGCCAGCAGTTTAACGGGACAGGGGGCGTGGGAGCAGTACTTC.

This sequence joins TRBV19 and TRBJ1-1; no clear D gene. CDR3 size: 13 residues. V lost 4 bases and J 0 bases, leaving 6 bases between the germline ends. The germline CDR1 and CDR2 sequences are LNHDA and SQIVND (reference sequence). This chain's CDR3 is CASSKRMNTEAFF. DNA for the CDR3: TGTGCCAGTAGTAAGAGGATGAACACTGAAGCTTTCTTT.

This clone came up a few times. This chain connects TRBV6-4 to TRBJ2-1; TRBD2 might be the D (6 bases). Trimming shortened V by 0 bases and J by 0 bases, and 6 bases separated the two germline ends. CDR1 is MRHNA and CDR2 is SNTAGT in the germline V gene. CDR3 length: 15 amino acids. The CDR3 DNA reads TGTGCCAGCAGTGACTCAGCGGGCTCCTACAATGAGCAGTTCTTC. This codes for CASSDSAGSYNEQFF.

The chain combines TRBV2 with TRBJ2-7; TRBD1 might be the D (6 bases). CDR1 and CDR2 from the germline V gene are SNHLY and FYNNEI. The length of the CDR3 is 13 residues. Trimming cost V 8 bases and J 3 bases, with 14 bases left between them. CDR3 DNA: TGTGCCAGCGGGGATTGGGGGCACTACGAGCAGTACTTC. Translated, it gives CASGDWGHYEQYF.

The V gene is TRBV6-4, the J gene TRBJ2-2; D possibly corresponds to TRBD2 (6 bases). The germline CDR1 and CDR2 sequences are MRHNA and SNTAGT. The CDR3 sequence is 14 residues long. Trimming shortened V by 3 bases and J by 6 bases, and 11 bases separated the two germline ends. The CDR3 coding sequence is TGTGCCAGCAGTGAACGGGAGAGTGCCGGGGAGCTGTTTTTT. Translation: CASSERESAGELFF.

This chain links TRBV11-2 with TRBJ1-4; tentatively, D is TRBD1 (5 bases). Trimming stripped 3 bases from V and 6 bases from J, with 17 bases between. Germline CDR1 reads SGHAT; CDR2 reads FQNNGV. CDR3 length: 16 residues. CDR3: CASSLGRARLDEKLFF. DNA for the CDR3: TGTGCCAGCAGCTTGGGCAGGGCACGGTTAGATGAAAAACTGTTTTTT.

The rearrangement uses TRBV21-1 and TRBJ1-1. TRBV21-1 is assigned pseudogene status. The CDR3 loop spans 13 amino acids. CDR3 in amino acids: CASSKVRARGAFF. The CDR3 region has the DNA TGTGCCAGCAGCAAAGTTCGGGCAAGAGGGGCTTTCTTT.

This clone qualifies as medium-sized. The chain recombines TRBV28 with TRBJ1-1, with a possible D match to TRBD1 (5 bases). Trimming took 6 bases from V and 1 from J, leaving 9 bases between them. Germline V gene lookup returns CDR1 MDHEN and CDR2 SYDVKM. The CDR3 sequence is 13 residues long. The DNA of the CDR3 is TGTGCCAGCAGCCTACAGGAGAACACTGAAGCTTTCTTT. It is translated as CASSLQENTEAFF.

The V gene is TRBV11-2, the J gene TRBJ2-5; 9 bases align to TRBD1. The CDR3 runs to 15 residues. J was trimmed by 5 bases and V by 5 bases; bases with no gene match: 9. Germline CDR1 and CDR2: SGHAT and FQNNGV. The CDR3 here is CASSTRTGARETQYF. The CDR3 region has the DNA TGTGCCAGCAGCACCAGGACAGGGGCAAGGGAGACCCAGTACTTC.

The chain employs TRBV14 and TRBJ2-5; a possible D gene is TRBD2 (6 bases). V was pared by 4 bases and J by 8 bases, with 20 bases between. Germline V gives CDR1 SGHDN, CDR2 FVKESK. The CDR3 covers 15 residues. The CDR3 is CASSPLNPGLATQYF. Here the CDR3 DNA reads TGTGCCAGCAGCCCGCTTAACCCGGGACTGGCTACCCAGTACTTC. Filled out from reference TRBV14 and TRBJ2-5, the complete variable domain reads EAGVTQFPSHSVIEKGQTVTLRCDPISGHDNLYWYRRVMGKEIKFLLHFVKESKQDESGMPNNRFLAERTGGTYSTLKVQPAELEDSGVYFCASSPLNPGLATQYFGPGTRLLVL.

This rearrangement joins TRBV7-2 to TRBJ1-1; the D is unclear. Per the germline V gene, CDR1 is SGHTA and CDR2 is FQGNSA. Trimming removed 3 bases at V and 0 bases at J, with 5 bases between. The length of the CDR3 is 13 residues. The CDR3 coding sequence is TGTGCCAGCAGCTTTCGTATGAACACTGAAGCTTTCTTT. This gives the protein CASSFRMNTEAFF.

This clone was seen a handful of times. The rearrangement links TRBV5-1 to TRBJ2-4; D is undetermined. The CDR3 extends over 14 amino acids. Trimming removed 3 bases from V and 8 bases from J, with 15 bases in between. Germline V gene data show CDR1 as SGHRS and CDR2 as YFSETQ. CDR3 DNA: TGCGCCAGCAGCTACTCGCCCCCCTCCGACATTCAGTACTTC. Protein sequence: CASSYSPPSDIQYF.

This chain uses TRBV27 with TRBJ1-5, with TRBD1 as a possible D gene (5 bases). The CDR3 is 16 residues long. Germline values: CDR1 MNHEY, CDR2 SMNVEV (reference sequence). V was clipped by 5 bases and J by 0 bases, with 14 bases between them. The CDR3 sequence: CASSPGGGYSNQPQHF. The CDR3 coding sequence is TGTGCCAGCAGTCCTGGGGGGGGTTATAGCAATCAGCCCCAGCATTTT.